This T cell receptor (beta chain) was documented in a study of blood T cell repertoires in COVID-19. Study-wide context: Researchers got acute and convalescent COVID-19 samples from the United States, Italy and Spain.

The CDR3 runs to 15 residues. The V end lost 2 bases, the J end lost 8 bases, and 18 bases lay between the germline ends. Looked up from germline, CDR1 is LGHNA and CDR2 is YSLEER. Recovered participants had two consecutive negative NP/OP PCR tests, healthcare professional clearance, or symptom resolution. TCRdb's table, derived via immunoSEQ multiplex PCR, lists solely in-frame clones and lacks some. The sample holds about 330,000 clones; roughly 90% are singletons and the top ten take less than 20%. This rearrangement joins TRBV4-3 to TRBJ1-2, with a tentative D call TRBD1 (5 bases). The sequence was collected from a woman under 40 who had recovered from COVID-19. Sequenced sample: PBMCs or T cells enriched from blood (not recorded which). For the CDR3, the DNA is TGCGCCAGCAGCCAAATGGGGCAGGGAGGAGGAGGCTACACCTTC. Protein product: CASSQMGQGGGGYTF.